The 14 T cell receptor beta chains below come from one sample, sequenced in a study of cytomegalovirus exposure and HLA in healthy donors. Amplification used 60 Vbeta primers and 13 Jbeta primers. Here immunoSEQ multiplex PCR was the method, and the copy in TCRdb shows in-frame clones only, minus some. Among fewer than 200,000 clones listed, about 65% were seen once. Sequencing input: PBMCs. These receptors originate from a woman aged 25 to 39 in good health and CMV-seronegative.

J is TRBJ2-1 and V is TRBV6-5, with a tentative D call TRBD2 (5 bases). From germline, CDR1 is MNHEY and CDR2 SVGAGI. This CDR3 is 12 amino acids long. V was pared by 2 bases and J by 7 bases, with 6 bases between. The CDR3 reads CASSYEGNEQFF. The CDR3 region has the DNA TGTGCCAGCAGTTACGAGGGAAATGAGCAGTTCTTC.

The rearrangement uses TRBV5-5 and TRBJ2-7; 9 nucleotides align to TRBD1. Per the germline V gene, CDR1 is SGHKS and CDR2 is YYEKEE (reference sequence). Unmatched junction bases numbered 12, after V lost 4 bases and J lost 4 bases. CDR3 size: 16 residues. Here the CDR3 reads CASSNILGQGGYEQYF. The CDR3 nucleotides read TGTGCCAGCAGCAACATATTGGGACAGGGAGGATACGAGCAGTACTTC.

The chain recombines TRBV29-1 with TRBJ1-5; D remains unclear. This CDR3 contains 13 residues. CDR1 SQVTM and CDR2 ANQGSEA come from the germline V gene. V was clipped by 4 bases and J by 0 bases, with 7 bases between them. The CDR3 nucleotides are TGCAGCGTTGTACAAAGTAGCAATCAGCCCCAGCATTTT. Amino acid sequence: CSVVQSSNQPQHF.

V and J are TRBV4-2 and TRBJ2-1; D is uncertain. Germline loops: CDR1 LGHNA, CDR2 YNFKEQ. The CDR3 contains 11 residues. The germline V and J ends were trimmed by 0 bases and 9 bases, with 3 bases remaining between them. CDR3 region: CASSQDIEQFF. As DNA, the CDR3 is TGTGCCAGCAGCCAAGACATTGAGCAGTTCTTC.

This clone was detected only a few times. V gene TRBV4-1 combines with J gene TRBJ1-1; D is possibly TRBD1 (5 bases). V lost 3 bases and J 1 base, leaving 12 bases between the germline ends. CDR1 MGHRA and CDR2 YSYEKL come from the germline V gene. The CDR3 is made up of 15 amino acids. CDR3 nucleotides: TGCGCCAGCAGCCAGGGCCTGACAGCGAACACTGAAGCTTTCTTT. This sequence encodes CASSQGLTANTEAFF.

As concerns this clone: A junction end diverges from the germline sequence, so it may reflect a read error. The rearrangement joins TRBV7-9 to TRBJ1-2, with D hard to call. The CDR3 covers 16 residues. CDR1 and CDR2 (germline): SEHNR, FQNEAQ (reference sequence). CDR3: CASSLGTASGLYGYPF. The CDR3 DNA follows: TGTGCCAGCAGCTTAGGGACTGCGTCGGGCCTATATGGCTACCCCTTC.

This clone appeared a single time. The V and J genes are TRBV28 and TRBJ2-7, with 7 positions matching TRBD1. The CDR3 consists of 17 residues. V shed 2 bases, J shed 1 base, and the junction held 11 bases outside the gene matches. Germline V gives CDR1 MDHEN, CDR2 SYDVKM. Here the CDR3 reads CASSLRGLTGLSYEQYF. The CDR3 DNA reads as TGTGCCAGCAGTTTAAGAGGCCTGACAGGGTTATCCTACGAGCAGTACTTC.

The chain is built from TRBV10-3 and TRBJ2-7; weak D call: TRBD1 (7 bases). The CDR3 is 15 residues long. V was trimmed by 5 bases and J by 3 bases, leaving 17 bases between them. Germline CDR1 ENHRY, CDR2 SYGVKD. CDR3 sequence: CAISSGAGGNYEQYF. In DNA, the CDR3 is TGTGCCATCAGTAGCGGTGCAGGGGGGAACTACGAGCAGTACTTC.

The V gene is TRBV28, the J gene TRBJ2-2; perhaps TRBD2 as D (5 bases). The V end was cut by 6 bases, the J end by 4 bases, with 9 bases between. This CDR3 spans 13 amino acids. The germline CDR1 and CDR2 sequences are MDHEN and SYDVKM. Written as DNA, the CDR3 is TGTGCCAGCAGGCGGGTCGGCACCGGGGAGCTGTTTTTT. Its translation: CASRRVGTGELFF.

The CDR3 protein is CAWEGGGASDTQYF. The CDR3 DNA reads as TGTGCCTGGGAAGGTGGGGGGGCATCCGATACGCAGTATTTT. The chain has TRBV30 and TRBJ2-3; TRBD2 is a possible D gene (7 bases). The CDR3 runs 14 residues. The ends were cut back, 5 bases at V and 6 bases at J, with 18 bases in the middle. Germline lookup yields CDR1 GTSNPN and CDR2 SVGIG (reference sequence).

The chain couples TRBV2 to TRBJ1-3; 8 bases match TRBD1. Germline V gene lookup returns CDR1 SNHLY and CDR2 FYNNEI. Trimming at V came to 1 base and at J to 0 bases, leaving 14 bases not matched to a gene. This CDR3 is 20 amino acids long. CDR3 in DNA: TGTGCCAGCAGTGAAGGAACAGGGGGATACAACCGGCTCTCTGGAAACACCATATATTTT. It translates to CASSEGTGGYNRLSGNTIYF.

This sequence joins TRBV9 and TRBJ2-1; weak D call: TRBD2 (6 bases). The CDR3 contains 14 residues. Germline CDR1 SGDLS, CDR2 YYNGEE. Trimming pared 0 bases from V and 8 bases from J, leaving 12 bases between. The CDR3 is CASSVVGTPDEQFF. The CDR3 coding sequence is TGTGCCAGCAGCGTAGTTGGGACTCCCGATGAGCAGTTCTTC.

The chain recombines TRBV30 with TRBJ2-1, with 7 bases matching TRBD2. Trimming removed 8 bases from V and 4 bases from J; junction bases left unmatched: 5. This CDR3 contains 12 residues. In germline, CDR1 is GTSNPN, CDR2 SVGIG (reference sequence). CDR3 amino acids: CAGGVSYNEQFF. The CDR3 coding sequence is TGTGCCGGGGGGGTATCGTACAATGAGCAGTTCTTC.

The chain employs TRBV19 and TRBJ2-3; 10 nucleotides agree with TRBD2. The CDR3 has 16 amino acids. V shed 3 bases and J 3 bases; nucleotides not matched to a gene: 6. Per the germline V gene, CDR1 is LNHDA and CDR2 is SQIVND (reference sequence). The CDR3 protein is CASSIRSGRVTDTQYF. Written as DNA, the CDR3 is TGTGCCAGTAGTATTCGGAGCGGGAGGGTGACAGATACGCAGTATTTT.